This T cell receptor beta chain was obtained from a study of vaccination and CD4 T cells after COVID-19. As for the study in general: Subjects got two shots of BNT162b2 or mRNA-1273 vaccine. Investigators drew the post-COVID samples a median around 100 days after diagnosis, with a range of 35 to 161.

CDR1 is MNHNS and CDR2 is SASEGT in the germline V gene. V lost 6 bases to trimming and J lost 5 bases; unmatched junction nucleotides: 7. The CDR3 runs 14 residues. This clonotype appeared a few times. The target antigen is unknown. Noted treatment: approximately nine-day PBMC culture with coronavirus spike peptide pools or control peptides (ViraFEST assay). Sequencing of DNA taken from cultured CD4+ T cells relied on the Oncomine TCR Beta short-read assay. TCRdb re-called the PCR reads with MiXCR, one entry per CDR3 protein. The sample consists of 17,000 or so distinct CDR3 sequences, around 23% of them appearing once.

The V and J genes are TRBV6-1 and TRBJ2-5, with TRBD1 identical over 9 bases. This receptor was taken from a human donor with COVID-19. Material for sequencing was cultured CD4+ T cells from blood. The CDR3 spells CASRPQGAGETQYF. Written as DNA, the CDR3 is TGTGCCAGCAGACCACAGGGGGCCGGGGAGACCCAGTACTTC.